The following is a TCR beta chain sequence with its context. At one of its ends the junction is not consistent with the germline gene, which may arise from a read error. The sample is drawn from a study of blood T cell repertoires in COVID-19. Study-wide context: The United States, Italy and Spain were the sources of the acute and convalescent COVID-19 samples. PBMCs, B-cell-depleted T cells, or T cells provided the cDNA or gDNA that made up the material.

Germline CDR1 reads GTSNPN; CDR2 reads SVGIG (reference sequence). The CDR3 extends over 11 amino acids. Original methodology: Counts of nucleated cells, estimated from reference gene primer amplification, were obtained. Here immunoSEQ multiplex PCR was the method, and the copy in TCRdb shows in-frame clones only, minus some. V, J and clone size were drawn from that table, and D and trimming were deduced from the DNA. Here the sample spans about 190,000 clones, over 75% being singletons. The TCR sequence derives from a woman aged 45-60 years with acute or convalescent COVID-19. The sample taken for sequencing was peripheral blood. The V call is TRBV30, the J call TRBJ2-7; possible D gene TRBD2, 5 bases. For the CDR3, the DNA is TGTGCCTGGAGTGTTCAGTGGGGAGTTGGCTTC. Translating it yields CAWSVQWGVGF.